Sequencing of this T cell receptor beta chain was carried out in a study of T-cell reconstitution after alpha-beta-depleted transplantation in children. A remark on this clonotype: Its antigen is still unknown.

V was clipped by 5 bases and J by 10 bases; unmatched bases: 10. This CDR3 has 14 residues. Study-wide findings and caveats: Some patients' high day-60 TCRbeta diversity was attributed to recipient cells surviving conditioning. A year post-transplant, T-cell counts and diversity derived mostly from newly produced T cells. Reportedly, alpha-beta T cells present about two months post-transplant originated from several hundred expanded clones of graft origin.

Unique molecular identifiers were incorporated into the prepared TCRbeta library. TCRdb re-called the PCR reads through MiXCR, storing one row per CDR3 protein. The sample shows approximately 520,000 distinct CDR3 sequences, over 9.5% of them seen only once. This TCR came from a female patient aged 2-15 years who had a stem cell transplant for aplastic anemia, so the T cells may come from the graft donor. Sequences were derived from PBMCs, mostly from graft donor cells, sampled 180 days after TCRalphabeta/CD19-depleted stem cell transplant. This chain connects TRBV12-3 or TRBV12-4 to TRBJ2-1, with 8 bases matching TRBD1. This CDR3 reads CASSGWTGQPEQFF. The CDR3 region has the DNA TGTGCCAGCAGTGGATGGACAGGGCAACCCGAGCAGTTCTTC.